This T cell receptor (beta chain) was observed in a study of T cell responses to AZD1222 COVID-19 vaccine. CDR3 size: 15 residues. V shed 2 bases and J shed 0 bases, with 11 bases lying between them. From germline, CDR1 is SGHNT and CDR2 YYREEE (reference sequence). Measured with immunoSEQ multiplex PCR; TCRdb has only the in-frame clones, and not every one. Among 150,000 to 190,000 clones listed, more than 85% were seen once. Study observations and caveats: Elevations in Spike-specific TCR breadth and depth followed administration of two AZD1222 doses. The number of AZD1222 recipients seropositive at baseline was only five to seven. The repertoires were collected only after the peak T cell response. Clonal diversity may have been underestimated, and the donors were mostly white British, with more females than males.

On this clone itself: Its target is unknown.

The sequencing used peripheral blood, collected 28 days after the second AZD1222 dose. This clonotype was sampled from an adult who received the AZD1222 COVID-19 vaccine. The rearrangement joins TRBV5-4 to TRBJ1-1; D gene uncertain. CDR3 residues: CASSFGAEMNTEAFF. The CDR3 coding sequence is TGTGCCAGCAGCTTTGGTGCGGAGATGAACACTGAAGCTTTCTTT. Full variable domain (rest looked up from reference TRBV5-4 and TRBJ1-1): ETGVTQSPTHLIKTRGQQVTLRCSSQSGHNTVSWYQQALGQGPQFIFQYYREEENGRGNFPPRFSGLQFPNYSSELNVNALELDDSALYLCASSFGAEMNTEAFFGQGTRLTVV.